This T cell receptor beta chain stems from a study of cytomegalovirus exposure and HLA in healthy donors. In the study overall: Unique TCRs numbering around 85 million, obtained from HLA-typed donors, made up an early data release. Study results and limitations: In a later analysis, a missense DCLRE1C variant was linked to TCR beta V- and J-gene trimming. No immune exposure information besides CMV serostatus was available.

CDR1 is SQVTM, CDR2 ANQGSEA, per germline. Germline trimming cut 8 bases from V and 0 bases from J; bases unmatched to any gene: 11. The CDR3 runs to 15 residues. Amplification used 60 Vbeta primers and 13 Jbeta primers. The assay was immunoSEQ multiplex PCR, and TCRdb's table has in-frame clones only and misses some. The sample consists of roughly 100,000 clones, more than 65% of them appearing once. A note on this clone: The antigen is not known.

The specimen sequenced was PBMCs. The chain combines TRBV29-1 with TRBJ1-1, with TRBD1 matching 8 bases. The clonotype originates from a man aged 35 to 55 in good health and CMV-seropositive. DNA of the CDR3: TGCAGCATCAGATGGACAGGGAACATGAACACTGAAGCTTTCTTT. Amino acid sequence: CSIRWTGNMNTEAFF.